This T cell receptor (beta chain) was sequenced in a study of T cell changes during pregnancy in multiple sclerosis. Sequencing was performed with immunoSEQ multiplex PCR; in TCRdb, only in-frame clones are kept and a portion is missing. The sample shows tens of thousands of clones, more than 85% of them seen only once. Germline assignment: CDR1 SGHTA and CDR2 FQGNSA. The CDR3 spans 15 residues. Trimming removed 5 bases at V and 0 bases at J, with 11 bases between. The sequence derives from a female donor with multiple sclerosis, enrolled in a pregnancy study. V gene TRBV7-2 combines with J gene TRBJ2-4; weak D call: TRBD1 (6 bases). The input for sequencing was peripheral blood, taken after pregnancy. The DNA of the CDR3 is TGTGCCAGCAGCCGTCTACAGGGAGCCAAAAACATTCAGTACTTC. Translating it yields CASSRLQGAKNIQYF.